These 16 T cell receptor beta chains came from one sample sequenced in a study of ipilimumab plus nivolumab after autologous stem cell transplantation. Sequencing was performed with immunoSEQ multiplex PCR; in TCRdb, only in-frame clones are kept and a portion is missing. Among tens of thousands of clones, about 92% were seen once, and the ten largest hold roughly 0.87%. The sample consisted of PBMCs, taken in a trial of ipilimumab plus nivolumab as post-transplant consolidation. These receptor sequences come from a male donor with multiple myeloma.

V gene TRBV5-6 combines with J gene TRBJ2-3; 7 bases align to TRBD2. Per the germline V gene, CDR1 is SGHDT and CDR2 is YYEEEE. With V trimmed by 2 bases and J by 1 base, 10 bases remained unmatched. The CDR3 contains 17 residues. For the CDR3, the DNA is TGTGCCAGCAGCTTCACCCTCGGACTAGATGGCACAGATACGCAGTATTTT. Its protein product is CASSFTLGLDGTDTQYF.

The rearrangement joins TRBV19 to TRBJ2-7; TRBD2 agrees at 8 bases. The CDR3 is 13 amino acids. V was pared by 5 bases and J by 0 bases, with 0 bases of the junction left unmatched. CDR1 and CDR2 from the germline V gene are LNHDA and SQIVND (reference sequence). In DNA, the CDR3 is TGTGCCAGTAGTGCGGGGGGCTCCTACGAGCAGTACTTC. Translation gives CASSAGGSYEQYF.

This clone appeared a single time. The chain employs TRBV7-9 and TRBJ1-2; D uncertain. CDR1 and CDR2 (germline): SEHNR, FQNEAQ (reference sequence). Deletions cut 1 base from V and 6 bases from J, with 9 bases between. This CDR3 contains 13 residues. CDR3 in amino acids: CASSLGPRDGYTF. DNA for the CDR3: TGTGCCAGCAGCTTAGGACCGAGGGATGGCTACACCTTC.

The chain is built from TRBV9 and TRBJ2-5; D possibly corresponds to TRBD2 (6 bases). Between the trimmed V and J ends, which lost 2 bases and 3 bases, there was a span of 11 bases. CDR3 length equals 14 residues. Germline CDR1 and CDR2: SGDLS and YYNGEE. The CDR3 loop is CASSVGDSKETQYF. CDR3 sequence (DNA): TGTGCCAGCAGCGTTGGGGACTCGAAAGAGACCCAGTACTTC.

The V and J genes are TRBV28 and TRBJ1-1; a weak D match, TRBD1 (6 bases). The V gene's germline CDR1 is MDHEN and CDR2 SYDVKM. This CDR3 is built from 16 residues. V lost 10 bases to trimming and J lost 0 bases, with 21 bases between them. The CDR3 is CATARPPDSLNTEAFF. The CDR3 nucleotides read TGTGCCACCGCCCGTCCCCCGGACAGCTTGAACACTGAAGCTTTCTTT.

This clone was counted only a few times. The J gene is TRBJ1-6, the V gene TRBV5-1, with TRBD1 identical over 8 bases. Unmatched junction bases numbered 9, after V lost 0 bases and J lost 13 bases. The CDR3 extends over 15 amino acids. Germline CDR1 and CDR2: SGHRS and YFSETQ. CDR3 bases: TGCGCCAGCAGCTTGGGCCTCGCAGGGGGCCCCCCCCTCCACTTT. Its protein is CASSLGLAGGPPLHF.

The rearrangement links TRBV4-3 to TRBJ2-3; 7 bases are shared with TRBD1. CDR3 length: 15 residues. Germline V gives CDR1 LGHNA, CDR2 YSLEER. With V trimmed by 4 bases and J by 1 base, 5 bases remained unmatched. CDR3 protein: CASSPEGQRTDTQYF. The CDR3 DNA sequence: TGCGCCAGCAGCCCCGAGGGACAGCGCACAGATACGCAGTATTTT.

This chain joins TRBV18 and TRBJ2-3, with TRBD2 as a possible D gene (6 bases). The ends were cut back, 1 base at V and 0 bases at J, with 14 bases in the middle. Germline V CDR1 and CDR2: KGHSH, LQKENI. The CDR3 length is 17 residues. In DNA form, the CDR3 reads TGTGCCAGCTCACCACGCGGGGCGGGGACTAGCACAGATACGCAGTATTTT. It codes for CASSPRGAGTSTDTQYF.

This chain links TRBV7-3 with TRBJ2-3, with D hard to call. CDR3 size: 13 residues. V gave up 5 bases and J gave up 2 bases, with 8 bases separating them. CDR1 is SGHTA, CDR2 FQGTGA, per germline. The CDR3 region has the DNA TGTGCCAGCAGCGCCCTAATCACAGATACGCAGTATTTT. Its translation: CASSALITDTQYF.

The CDR3 DNA reads as TGTGCCAGCAGCTCCTTAGGGTCTGGAAACACCATATATTTT. It translates to CASSSLGSGNTIYF. The chain employs TRBV7-2 and TRBJ1-3; unclear D gene. The CDR3 extends over 14 amino acids. Germline V lookup: CDR1 SGHTA, CDR2 FQGNSA. Trimming removed 4 bases at V and 1 base at J, with 8 bases between.

The gene calls are TRBV5-3 and TRBJ2-3; D is unclear. TRBV5-3 belongs to the ORF category, with a function that is uncertain. Trimming cost V 3 bases and J 4 bases, with 12 bases left between them. The CDR3 runs to 14 residues. CDR3 DNA sequence: TGTGCCAGAAGCTGGCTTGTCGGTTCAGATACGCAGTATTTT. It is translated as CARSWLVGSDTQYF.

The chain recombines TRBV11-2 with TRBJ1-1, with D perhaps TRBD1 (5 bases). V gave up 3 bases and J gave up 3 bases, with 17 bases separating them. The CDR3 consists of 16 residues. The V gene's germline CDR1 is SGHAT and CDR2 FQNNGV. CDR3: CASSLQGARLDTEAFF. As DNA, the CDR3 is TGTGCCAGCAGCTTGCAAGGGGCGCGATTGGACACTGAAGCTTTCTTT.

J is TRBJ2-7 and V is TRBV19; D gene uncertain. V was shortened by 3 bases and J by 3 bases, with 12 bases between the two germline ends. This CDR3 is built from 14 residues. The germline V gene encodes CDR1 LNHDA and CDR2 SQIVND (reference sequence). DNA for the CDR3: TGTGCCAGTAGTATGGGCAGCAGGATCTACGAGCAGTACTTC. Translating gives CASSMGSRIYEQYF.

This clone was counted a single time. The J gene is TRBJ2-1, the V gene TRBV4-1, with TRBD2 identical over 7 bases. The trim removed 1 base at V and 8 bases at J, leaving 14 bases unmatched. Germline values: CDR1 MGHRA, CDR2 YSYEKL. The CDR3 spans 17 residues. CDR3 in amino acids: CASSQGEAGVFPHEQFF. In DNA, the CDR3 is TGCGCCAGCAGCCAAGGGGAGGCGGGAGTTTTCCCCCATGAGCAGTTCTTC.

This clone showed up just once. The chain uses TRBV14 and TRBJ2-3; D gene ambiguous. Trimming cost V 0 bases and J 5 bases, with 12 bases left between them. CDR3 length: 15 residues. Germline V gene lookup returns CDR1 SGHDN and CDR2 FVKESK. The CDR3 DNA is TGTGCCAGCAGCCAAGATCAACGGTGGGGAGATACGCAGTATTTT. This encodes CASSQDQRWGDTQYF.

The chain recombines TRBV28 with TRBJ2-7, with 8 bases lining up with TRBD2. The CDR3 runs to 16 residues. V trimming: 5 bases; J trimming: 9 bases; junction bases outside the gene matches: 18. CDR1 and CDR2 (germline): MDHEN, SYDVKM. The CDR3 region is CASSIVSGGGFTVQYF. CDR3 coding DNA: TGTGCCAGCAGTATCGTTTCCGGGGGGGGATTCACGGTGCAGTACTTC.